The 32 T cell receptor beta chains presented below share a single source sample, sequenced in a study of T cell changes during pregnancy in multiple sclerosis. The table came from immunoSEQ multiplex PCR; TCRdb's copy has only in-frame clones and leaves some out. The sample yields some 44,000 clones, around 90% seen once. Sample: CD4+ T cells from peripheral blood mononuclear cells, taken after pregnancy. All receptors come from a female donor with multiple sclerosis, enrolled in a pregnancy study.

This sequence joins TRBV18 and TRBJ2-2; D is perhaps TRBD1 (6 bases). Trimming took 4 bases from V and 9 from J, leaving 15 bases between them. The germline gives CDR1 KGHSH, CDR2 LQKENI. The CDR3 has 14 amino acids. The DNA of the CDR3 is TGTGCCAGCTCACGGGGGACAACGCGTAGGGAGCTGTTTTTT. It yields the protein CASSRGTTRRELFF.

The chain combines TRBV5-8 with TRBJ2-5; D unclear. The V end was cut by 2 bases, the J end by 2 bases, with 7 bases between. The CDR3 contains 13 residues. CDR1 is SGHTS and CDR2 is YDEGEE in the germline V gene. For the CDR3, the DNA is TGTGCCAGCAGCTTTGGCCAGCAAGAGACCCAGTACTTC. Its protein product is CASSFGQQETQYF.

The V gene is TRBV2, the J gene TRBJ2-5, with no clear D. The CDR3 is made up of 15 amino acids. The germline V gene encodes CDR1 SNHLY and CDR2 FYNNEI. V lost 2 bases to trimming and J lost 2 bases, with 12 bases between them. CDR3 in amino acids: CASSENPGPQETQYF. The CDR3 DNA is TGTGCCAGCAGTGAAAACCCGGGTCCTCAAGAGACCCAGTACTTC.

The chain couples TRBV15 to TRBJ2-7; tentatively, D is TRBD2 (7 bases). The CDR3 covers 15 residues. From germline, CDR1 is LNHNV and CDR2 YYDKDF (reference sequence). Trimming pared 1 base from V and 3 bases from J, leaving 13 bases between. DNA for the CDR3: TGTGCCACCAGCAGAGGCGGGGGCTTGCTCTACGAGCAGTACTTC. Translation gives CATSRGGGLLYEQYF.

The chain links TRBV7-2 to TRBJ1-1; maybe TRBD1 (6 bases). Germline V CDR1 and CDR2: SGHTA, FQGNSA. The CDR3 is made up of 13 amino acids. V shed 3 bases and J shed 2 bases, with 7 bases lying between them. The chain's CDR3 is CASSFRGNTEAFF. The CDR3 nucleotides are TGTGCCAGCAGCTTCAGGGGAAACACTGAAGCTTTCTTT.

The DNA for the CDR3 is TGTGCCAGCAGGACAGGCCACTATGGCTACACCTTC. As protein: CASRTGHYGYTF. The J gene is TRBJ1-2, the V gene TRBV6-1; weak D call: TRBD1 (6 bases). Germline CDR1 and CDR2: MNHNS and SASEGT. The CDR3 has 12 residues. V was clipped by 6 bases and J by 3 bases, with 8 bases between them.

The V gene is TRBV2, the J gene TRBJ1-2; the D gene is possibly TRBD1 (6 bases). The V gene's germline CDR1 is SNHLY and CDR2 FYNNEI. The CDR3 runs to 13 residues. Trimming pared 4 bases from V and 4 bases from J, leaving 10 bases between. The CDR3 here is CASSGRGSYGYTF. CDR3 bases: TGTGCCAGCAGTGGCAGGGGTAGCTATGGCTACACCTTC.

In this sample, this clone turned up a few times. The genes are TRBV30 and TRBJ1-1, with a tentative D call TRBD1 (6 bases). Germline CDR1 and CDR2: GTSNPN and SVGIG (reference sequence). CDR3 length: 12 amino acids. V gave up 7 bases and J gave up 4 bases, with 13 bases separating them. CDR3 nucleotide sequence: TGTGCCTCGATGGGCAGGGGCACTGAAGCTTTCTTT. It is translated as CASMGRGTEAFF.

This chain joins TRBV25-1 and TRBJ2-5; tentative D call: TRBD2 (6 bases). The CDR3 runs 14 residues. The V and J ends lost 6 bases and 4 bases respectively, with 15 bases between them. The germline V gene encodes CDR1 MGHDK and CDR2 SYGVNS. The CDR3 sequence is CASRQQGGPETQYF. CDR3 nucleotides: TGTGCCAGCAGACAGCAGGGAGGTCCAGAGACCCAGTACTTC.

The chain employs TRBV6-5 and TRBJ1-2, with D possibly being TRBD1 (5 bases). Trimming took 5 bases from V and 3 from J, leaving 10 bases between them. The CDR3 is made up of 13 amino acids. CDR1 MNHEY and CDR2 SVGAGI come from the germline V gene. In nucleotides, the CDR3 is TGTGCCAGCAGTCGAACCAGGGACTATGGCTACACCTTC. The encoded protein is CASSRTRDYGYTF.

The chain uses TRBV18 and TRBJ2-7, with TRBD1 identical over 8 bases. Germline CDR1 reads KGHSH; CDR2 reads LQKENI. The CDR3 runs to 16 residues. With 3 bases clipped from V and 2 bases from J, the junction kept 9 bases outside the gene matches. The DNA for the CDR3 is TGTGCCAGCTCACCTTACGGACAGGGCAGCGCCTACGAGCAGTACTTC. Its translation: CASSPYGQGSAYEQYF.

This clone appeared a single time. V and J are TRBV7-2 and TRBJ2-1, with D possibly matching TRBD2 (6 bases). Germline CDR1 and CDR2: SGHTA and FQGNSA. There are 14 residues in the CDR3. Trimming left V 3 bases short and J 4 bases short, with 10 bases between. CDR3 protein: CASSLTREYNEQFF. The CDR3 DNA is TGTGCCAGCAGCTTGACTAGAGAATACAATGAGCAGTTCTTC. Complete variable domain (other parts from reference TRBV7-2 and TRBJ2-1): GAGVSQSPSNKVTEKGKDVELRCDPISGHTALYWYRQSLGQGLEFLIYFQGNSAPDKSGLPSDRFSAERTGGSVSTLTIQRTQQEDSAVYLCASSLTREYNEQFFGPGTRLTVL.

J is TRBJ2-7 and V is TRBV7-2, with unresolved D. The CDR3 has 13 amino acids. Trimming shortened V by 5 bases and J by 3 bases, and 11 bases separated the two germline ends. Germline lookup yields CDR1 SGHTA and CDR2 FQGNSA. For the CDR3, the DNA is TGTGCCAGCAGCCAGAATCTTTACTACGAGCAGTACTTC. Residues: CASSQNLYYEQYF.

In its sample, this clone was seen a few times. The chain employs TRBV6-1 and TRBJ2-7; possibly TRBD1 for D (6 bases). The CDR3 sequence is 16 residues long. V dropped 4 bases and J dropped 2 bases, with 18 bases sitting between them. CDR1 MNHNS and CDR2 SASEGT come from the germline V gene. This CDR3 reads CASSAMPSGQTYEQYF. Written as DNA, the CDR3 is TGTGCCAGCAGTGCGATGCCGTCCGGACAGACCTACGAGCAGTACTTC.

The CDR3 DNA is TGTGCCAGCAGCCAACGCGGGACTGCCTACAATGAGCAGTTCTTC. Encoded protein: CASSQRGTAYNEQFF. The chain combines TRBV7-9 with TRBJ2-1; D is possibly TRBD2 (6 bases). Trimming removed 5 bases from V and 2 bases from J, with 13 bases in between. The CDR3 extends over 15 amino acids. Germline V lookup: CDR1 SEHNR, CDR2 FQNEAQ (reference sequence).

The chain combines TRBV11-2 with TRBJ2-1, with D maybe TRBD2 (6 bases). The CDR3 consists of 15 residues. The germline gives CDR1 SGHAT, CDR2 FQNNGV. V gave up 5 bases and J gave up 7 bases, with 18 bases separating them. The CDR3 is CASSIMLPGENEQFF. The DNA of the CDR3 is TGTGCCAGCAGCATCATGCTACCGGGGGAGAATGAGCAGTTCTTC.

This chain uses TRBV28 with TRBJ1-1; 8 bases align to TRBD1. The CDR3 contains 13 residues. CDR1 is MDHEN, CDR2 SYDVKM, per germline. V trimming: 6 bases; J trimming: 4 bases; junction bases outside the gene matches: 4. The CDR3 sequence: CASRPGQGTEAFF. The DNA of the CDR3 is TGTGCCAGCAGGCCTGGACAGGGCACTGAAGCTTTCTTT.

This chain links TRBV13 with TRBJ2-7, with TRBD1 identical over 10 bases. The germline CDR1 and CDR2 sequences are PRHDT and FYEKMQ (reference sequence). This CDR3 is built from 15 residues. V trimming: 3 bases; J trimming: 3 bases; junction bases outside the gene matches: 5. CDR3 sequence: CASSFRQGAGYEQYF. The CDR3 DNA is TGTGCCAGCAGCTTTCGACAGGGGGCGGGCTACGAGCAGTACTTC.

The V call is TRBV7-2, the J call TRBJ2-7; D is uncertain. The CDR3 sequence is 13 residues long. Germline CDR1 SGHTA, CDR2 FQGNSA. The V end was cut by 1 base, the J end by 0 bases, with 4 bases between. In DNA form, the CDR3 reads TGTGCCAGCAGCTTAGTGGCCTCCTACGAGCAGTACTTC. Protein: CASSLVASYEQYF.

The V gene is TRBV27, the J gene TRBJ2-1, with 10 nucleotides matching TRBD2. Germline CDR1 reads MNHEY; CDR2 reads SMNVEV (reference sequence). The CDR3 loop spans 14 amino acids. With V trimmed by 6 bases and J by 4 bases, 3 bases remained unmatched. CDR3 loop: CASRLLAGYNEQFF. CDR3 in DNA: TGTGCCAGCAGACTACTAGCGGGGTACAATGAGCAGTTCTTC.

The DNA for the CDR3 is TGTGCCAGCAGCTTAGGAGGACAGGGGGGGACACCCCTCCACTTT. Translating gives CASSLGGQGGTPLHF. The V gene is TRBV7-2, the J gene TRBJ1-6, with 10 bases identical to TRBD1. From germline, CDR1 is SGHTA and CDR2 FQGNSA. Trimming cost V 1 base and J 11 bases; bases outside gene matches: 5. This CDR3 region has 15 residues.

The chain combines TRBV5-1 with TRBJ2-5; unclear D gene. Germline V gene sequence: CDR1 SGHRS, CDR2 YFSETQ. Trimming pared 4 bases from V and 2 bases from J, leaving 21 bases between. The CDR3 loop spans 17 amino acids. The DNA for the CDR3 is TGCGCCAGCAGCCCGGAAGTTTTTGGGCAGTTACAAGAGACCCAGTACTTC. Translating it yields CASSPEVFGQLQETQYF.

For the CDR3, the DNA is TGTGCCAGCAGCTTGGGTACGACGGGAGTCTCTGGCTACACCTTC. Translated, it gives CASSLGTTGVSGYTF. The chain employs TRBV5-6 and TRBJ1-2; D remains ambiguous. The V gene lost 0 bases and the J gene lost 7 bases, with 16 bases spanning the gap. CDR1 and CDR2 (germline): SGHDT, YYEEEE. The CDR3 runs 15 residues.

CDR3 loop: CASNLGQGGGYTF. CDR3 nucleotides: TGTGCCAGCAACTTAGGACAGGGGGGTGGCTACACCTTC. The chain couples TRBV28 to TRBJ1-2, with 10 bases matching TRBD1. Germline CDR1 is MDHEN and CDR2 is SYDVKM. J lost 7 bases, V lost 7 bases, and 6 bases had no gene match. CDR3 length: 13 amino acids.

The chain couples TRBV19 to TRBJ1-1; maybe TRBD1 (5 bases). The CDR3 consists of 16 residues. Germline lookup yields CDR1 LNHDA and CDR2 SQIVND (reference sequence). The V end was cut by 9 bases, the J end by 7 bases, with 27 bases between. The CDR3 coding sequence is TGTGCCAGGGGGATTGGCGGGGTCAGGGTGAAGAATGAAGCTTTCTTT. It translates to CARGIGGVRVKNEAFF.

The J gene is TRBJ2-2, the V gene TRBV13, with 8 bases lining up with TRBD2. With V trimmed by 2 bases and J by 4 bases, 6 bases remained unmatched. CDR3 size: 16 residues. Germline CDR1 is PRHDT and CDR2 is FYEKMQ (reference sequence). The CDR3, as DNA: TGTGCCAGCAGCTTACGGGGGGGCCCTTTCACCGGGGAGCTGTTTTTT. Its protein is CASSLRGGPFTGELFF. Full variable domain (missing parts from reference TRBV13 and TRBJ2-2): AAGVIQSPRHLIKEKRETATLKCYPIPRHDTVYWYQQGPGQDPQFLISFYEKMQSDKGSIPDRFSAQQFSDYHSELNMSSLELGDSALYFCASSLRGGPFTGELFFGEGSRLTVL.

The chain employs TRBV6-5 and TRBJ1-1, with TRBD1 identical over 8 bases. Germline V gene lookup returns CDR1 MNHEY and CDR2 SVGAGI. J gave up 1 base and V 7 bases, and 8 bases lay outside the gene matches. CDR3 size: 15 residues. In nucleotides, the CDR3 is TGTGCCAGCAAGAGGAGCGGACAGGGGAACACTGAAGCTTTCTTT. Protein sequence: CASKRSGQGNTEAFF.

This clone has a single count. The V gene is TRBV5-1, the J gene TRBJ1-1, with D unresolved. Deletions cut 1 base from V and 1 base from J, with 5 bases between. In germline, CDR1 is SGHRS, CDR2 YFSETQ. The CDR3 loop spans 13 amino acids. This CDR3 is CASSLFSNTEAFF. Here the CDR3 DNA reads TGCGCCAGCAGCTTGTTCTCGAACACTGAAGCTTTCTTT.

The chain combines TRBV5-1 with TRBJ2-3; TRBD1 agrees at 9 bases. The ends lost 2 bases at V and 4 bases at J; junction bases unmatched: 8. The V gene's germline CDR1 is SGHRS and CDR2 YFSETQ. The CDR3 runs 16 residues. Here the CDR3 DNA reads TGCGCCAGCAGCTTAGAAACAGGGGGCTCGGCAGATACGCAGTATTTT. It codes for CASSLETGGSADTQYF.

V usage is TRBV15 and J usage is TRBJ1-2; 7 bases fit TRBD1. The germline CDR1 and CDR2 sequences are LNHNV and YYDKDF (reference sequence). CDR3 size: 13 residues. The ends lost 9 bases at V and 1 base at J; junction bases unmatched: 5. The CDR3 loop is CATTRGINYGYTF. CDR3 nucleotide sequence: TGTGCCACGACCAGGGGGATTAACTATGGCTACACCTTC.

This rearrangement joins TRBV14 to TRBJ2-5, with a tentative D call TRBD2 (5 bases). The V gene lost 1 base and the J gene lost 6 bases, with 12 bases spanning the gap. This CDR3 region has 14 residues. Germline V CDR1 and CDR2: SGHDN, FVKESK. CDR3 protein: CASSQAERTQTQYF. As DNA, the CDR3 is TGTGCCAGCAGCCAAGCCGAGCGGACCCAGACCCAGTACTTC.

This clone was observed once. The chain uses TRBV6-6 and TRBJ2-5, with D unclear. The germline gives CDR1 MNHNY, CDR2 SVGAGI (reference sequence). V lost 1 base, J lost 2 bases, and 5 bases lay in between. The CDR3 runs 13 residues. The CDR3 protein is CASSYWQQETQYF. The CDR3, as DNA: TGTGCCAGCAGTTACTGGCAGCAAGAGACCCAGTACTTC.